This TCR beta chain was obtained from a study of OX40 agonist ivuxolimab in advanced cancers. Across the study: Past anti-PD-1, anti-PD-L1 or anti-CTLA-4 therapy was accepted, and 40% to 45% had received some. Study-wide results and limits: Partly responding patients at 0.1-3.0 mg/kg showed some of the smallest clonal expansion. Clones of CD4+ and CD8+ blood T cells grew by week 6 at doses of 0.1 to 3.0 mg/kg.

As for this clone: Its antigen remains unknown. Other DNA sequences in this specimen translate into the identical CDR3.

V lost 1 base to trimming and J lost 2 bases, with 5 bases between them. This CDR3 spans 13 amino acids. The germline gives CDR1 SNHLY, CDR2 FYNNEI. Profiled with immunoSEQ multiplex PCR; TCRdb holds only in-frame clones, not every one. The sample has fewer than 35,000 clones; around nine tenths are singletons. The receptor was derived from an adult with an advanced solid tumor such as melanoma, head and neck, liver or kidney cancer. The source material was CD4+ or CD8+ T cells sorted from blood, sampled in a trial of the OX40 agonist ivuxolimab. The rearrangement links TRBV2 to TRBJ1-2; D not certain. The CDR3 nucleotides read TGTGCCAGCAGTGAAGGTGCCAACTATGGCTACACCTTC. The encoded protein is CASSEGANYGYTF.